These 21 T cell receptor beta chains share one sample of origin, sequenced in a study of blood T cells in healthy people across ages. The use of a sample-barcoded 5' primer and a J-beta primer mix characterized a second PCR of roughly 6 to 11 cycles. One entry per CDR3 protein, called by TCRdb with MiXCR from the 5' RACE reads. The table has 2 million or so distinct CDR3 sequences, around half seen once. Specimen: blood. These receptors were taken from a woman aged 40 to 50 in good health.

This clonotype has only a few counts. The rearrangement links TRBV4-3 to TRBJ2-7; D may match TRBD1 or TRBD2 (5 bases each). CDR3 length: 16 amino acids. V gave up 0 bases and J gave up 1 base, with 13 bases separating them. Germline CDR1 reads LGHNA; CDR2 reads YSLEER. The CDR3 protein is CASSQDREGKSYEQYF. The CDR3 region has the DNA TGCGCCAGCAGCCAAGATAGAGAGGGGAAGTCCTACGAGCAGTACTTC.

This clonotype was seen a few times. The chain links TRBV27 to TRBJ2-3, with D perhaps matching TRBD1 (6 bases). The V and J ends lost 5 bases and 3 bases respectively, with 18 bases between them. Germline V lookup: CDR1 MNHEY, CDR2 SMNVEV (reference sequence). This CDR3 region has 16 residues. CDR3 amino acids: CASSPYHRVLTDTQYF. CDR3 DNA sequence: TGTGCCAGCAGTCCCTACCACAGGGTTTTAACAGATACGCAGTATTTT.

CDR3 bases: TGTGCCAGCAGCCAGGTGGATGGGGTTGGCTACACCTTC. This translates into CASSQVDGVGYTF. The chain links TRBV7-9 to TRBJ1-2, with D unresolved. The germline gives CDR1 SEHNR, CDR2 FQNEAQ (reference sequence). There are 13 residues in the CDR3. V was shortened by 5 bases and J by 7 bases, with 14 bases between the two germline ends. The full variable domain, with the rest looked up from reference TRBV7-9 and TRBJ1-2, is DTGVSQNPRHKITKRGQNVTFRCDPISEHNRLYWYRQTLGQGPEFLTYFQNEAQLEKSRLLSDRFSAERPKGSFSTLEIQRTEQGDSAMYLCASSQVDGVGYTFGSGTRLTVV.

V gene TRBV12-3 or TRBV12-4 combines with J gene TRBJ2-6; D uncertain. The CDR3 sequence is 15 residues long. V lost 2 bases and J 2 bases, leaving 7 bases between the germline ends. In DNA form, the CDR3 reads TGTGCCAGCAGTTTACGGATGGCTGGGGCCAACGTCCTGACTTTC. Translation: CASSLRMAGANVLTF.

DNA for the CDR3: TGCAGCGTTGTCCGGGACTCGTCTAGCACAGATACGCAGTATTTT. This sequence encodes CSVVRDSSSTDTQYF. The chain carries TRBV29-1 and TRBJ2-3; D perhaps matches TRBD2 (6 bases). V dropped 4 bases and J dropped 0 bases, with 14 bases sitting between them. This CDR3 region has 15 residues. In germline, CDR1 is SQVTM, CDR2 ANQGSEA.

This clonotype appeared once. The rearrangement uses TRBV20-1 and TRBJ1-2; D ambiguous. The CDR3 is made up of 14 amino acids. Trimming removed 1 base from V and 5 bases from J, with 14 bases in between. Per germline, CDR1 DFQATT and CDR2 SNEGSKA (reference sequence). The CDR3 coding sequence is TGCAGTGCTAGAGTTGGCAGCTCTAGGTATGGCTACACCTTC. Encoded protein: CSARVGSSRYGYTF.

This chain uses TRBV20-1 with TRBJ2-3; TRBD2 matches at 9 bases. The CDR3 has 14 amino acids. Per the germline V gene, CDR1 is DFQATT and CDR2 is SNEGSKA (reference sequence). Unmatched junction bases numbered 6, after V lost 6 bases and J lost 2 bases. CDR3 protein: CSAPSGDPTDTQYF. CDR3 coding DNA: TGCAGTGCCCCTAGCGGGGACCCCACAGATACGCAGTATTTT.

This chain links TRBV7-2 with TRBJ2-3; TRBD2 agrees at 14 bases. Germline V CDR1 and CDR2: SGHTA, FQGNSA. CDR3 length equals 16 residues. Trimming at V came to 4 bases and at J to 6 bases, leaving 6 bases not matched to a gene. This CDR3 reads CASSWTSGGSSDTQYF. The CDR3 region has the DNA TGTGCCAGCAGCTGGACTAGCGGGGGGTCGAGCGATACGCAGTATTTT.

This clonotype was seen only a few times. The chain carries TRBV21-1 and TRBJ2-7; whether TRBD1, the table's D call, matches the DNA was not checked. TRBV21-1 is described as a pseudogene. The CDR3 has 18 residues. The CDR3 DNA follows: TGTGCCAGCAGCAAAATCGACGGATGGGACGGAAAATCCTACGAGCAGTACTTC. It codes for CASSKIDGWDGKSYEQYF.

This clonotype was counted between two and nine times. The chain employs TRBV7-9 and TRBJ2-5, with D unresolved. The CDR3 is made up of 15 amino acids. In germline, CDR1 is SEHNR, CDR2 FQNEAQ (reference sequence). The germline V and J ends were trimmed by 0 bases and 3 bases, with 11 bases remaining between them. The CDR3 region is CASSLARLAKETQYF. CDR3 DNA: TGTGCCAGCAGCTTAGCGAGGTTGGCTAAAGAGACCCAGTACTTC.

The rearrangement links TRBV7-3 to TRBJ2-6; TRBD1 matches 11 bases. This CDR3 is built from 19 residues. Trimming took 3 bases from V and 2 from J; bases not matched to a gene: 9. Germline V gene lookup returns CDR1 SGHTA and CDR2 FQGTGA. In DNA form, the CDR3 reads TGTGCCAGCAGCTTGTTAAGCCCGGGACAGGGGGCTGGGGCCAACGTCCTGACTTTC. It yields the protein CASSLLSPGQGAGANVLTF. The complete variable domain, with remaining parts taken from reference TRBV7-3 and TRBJ2-6, reads GAGVSQTPSNKVTEKGKYVELRCDPISGHTALYWYRQSLGQGPEFLIYFQGTGAADDSGLPNDRFFAVRPEGSVSTLKIQRTERGDSAVYLCASSLLSPGQGAGANVLTFGAGSRLTVL.

J is TRBJ2-3 and V is TRBV20-1; 9 positions agree with TRBD2. The CDR3 is made up of 12 amino acids. Germline lookup yields CDR1 DFQATT and CDR2 SNEGSKA (reference sequence). Germline trimming cut 5 bases from V and 5 bases from J; bases unmatched to any gene: 2. The CDR3 reads CSAGLAIDTQYF. The CDR3 DNA is TGCAGTGCTGGACTAGCGATAGATACGCAGTATTTT.

The chain combines TRBV29-1 with TRBJ2-3, with TRBD1 matching 9 bases. This CDR3 contains 14 residues. V was clipped by 8 bases and J by 5 bases; unmatched bases: 11. Germline CDR1 is SQVTM and CDR2 is ANQGSEA. The CDR3: CSSETGGFGDTQYF. CDR3 nucleotides: TGCAGCTCCGAGACAGGGGGTTTTGGAGATACGCAGTATTTT.

The chain carries TRBV4-1 and TRBJ1-2, with 10 bases fitting TRBD1. The CDR3 totals 15 residues. Trimming removed 1 base from V and 5 bases from J; junction bases left unmatched: 4. In germline, CDR1 is MGHRA, CDR2 YSYEKL. CDR3 sequence reads: CASSQGQGAQYGYTF. The CDR3 DNA sequence: TGCGCCAGCAGCCAAGGACAGGGGGCGCAATATGGCTACACCTTC.

V is TRBV3-1 and J is TRBJ2-3, with D tentatively TRBD2 (6 bases). The CDR3 extends over 14 amino acids. Germline CDR1 reads LGHDT; CDR2 reads YNNKEL (reference sequence). V lost 6 bases and J lost 0, with 10 bases in between. CDR3 sequence (DNA): TGTGCCAGCAGTCGGGACTTTAGCACAGATACGCAGTATTTT. It encodes CASSRDFSTDTQYF.

The chain is built from TRBV28 and TRBJ2-1; tentatively, D is TRBD2 (6 bases). The germline V gene encodes CDR1 MDHEN and CDR2 SYDVKM. The CDR3 is 15 residues long. Deletions cut 6 bases from V and 5 bases from J, with 17 bases between. CDR3 sequence reads: CASSTVGGWNNEQFF. CDR3 sequence (DNA): TGTGCCAGCAGCACGGTCGGGGGTTGGAACAATGAGCAGTTCTTC.

The chain combines TRBV6-4 with TRBJ1-5, with D uncertain. The CDR3 length is 15 residues. Germline CDR1 is MRHNA and CDR2 is SNTAGT. Deletions cut 3 bases from V and 6 bases from J, with 15 bases between. CDR3 in amino acids: CASSEDSSAGQPQHF. The CDR3 DNA is TGTGCCAGCAGTGAGGACTCCTCAGCAGGTCAGCCCCAGCATTTT.

The J gene is TRBJ2-1, the V gene TRBV20-1; D is unresolved. This CDR3 is 13 amino acids long. Germline assignment: CDR1 DFQATT and CDR2 SNEGSKA (reference sequence). The germline V and J ends were trimmed by 3 bases and 3 bases, with 9 bases remaining between them. The CDR3 DNA follows: TGCAGTGCTAGTGGGTCTTTCTACAATGAGCAGTTCTTC. Protein sequence: CSASGSFYNEQFF.

The CDR3 loop reads CASSSSSADTQYF. The CDR3, as DNA: TGCGCCAGCAGCTCCTCATCAGCGGATACGCAGTATTTT. The V call is TRBV5-1, the J call TRBJ2-3, with D unclear. The germline CDR1 and CDR2 sequences are SGHRS and YFSETQ. Trimming shortened V by 3 bases and J by 6 bases, and 11 bases separated the two germline ends. The CDR3 loop spans 13 amino acids.

The rearrangement uses TRBV20-1 and TRBJ1-2; 9 positions agree with TRBD1. The junction had 7 bases not matched to a gene; V was cut back by 6 bases and J by 8 bases. This CDR3 is 12 amino acids long. CDR1 is DFQATT and CDR2 is SNEGSKA in the germline V gene (reference sequence). CDR3 sequence (DNA): TGCAGTGCAAGAAAGGACAGGGGAGGCTACACCTTC. Translation gives CSARKDRGGYTF.

CDR3 sequence: CSARSPRNEQYF. The DNA of the CDR3 is TGCAGTGCTAGATCGCCACGGAACGAGCAGTACTTC. The V and J genes are TRBV20-1 and TRBJ2-5; D gene ambiguous. The end of the DNA fits TRBJ2-7 better, so the J call may be wrong. The germline V gene has CDR1 DFQATT and CDR2 SNEGSKA (reference sequence). This CDR3 has 12 amino acids.